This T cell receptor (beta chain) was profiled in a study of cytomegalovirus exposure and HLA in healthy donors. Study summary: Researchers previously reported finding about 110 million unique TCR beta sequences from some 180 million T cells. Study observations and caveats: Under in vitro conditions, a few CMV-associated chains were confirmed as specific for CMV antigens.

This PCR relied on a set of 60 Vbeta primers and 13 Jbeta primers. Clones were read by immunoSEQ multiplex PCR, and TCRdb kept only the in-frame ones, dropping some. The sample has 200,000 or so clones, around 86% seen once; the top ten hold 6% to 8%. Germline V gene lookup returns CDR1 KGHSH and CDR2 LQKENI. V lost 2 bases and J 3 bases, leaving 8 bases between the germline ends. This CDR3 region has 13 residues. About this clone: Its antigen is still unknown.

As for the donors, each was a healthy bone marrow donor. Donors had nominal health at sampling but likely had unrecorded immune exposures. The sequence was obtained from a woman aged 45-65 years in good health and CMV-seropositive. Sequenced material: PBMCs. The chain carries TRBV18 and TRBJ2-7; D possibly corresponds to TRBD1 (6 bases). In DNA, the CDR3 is TGTGCCAGCTCACCAGGACAGAACTACGAGCAGTACTTC. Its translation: CASSPGQNYEQYF.